A selection of T cell receptor beta chains follows, all from one sample in a study of blood T cell repertoires in COVID-19. The data were produced by immunoSEQ multiplex PCR, yet TCRdb's version contains in-frame clones alone and is incomplete. Among tens of thousands of clones listed, about four fifths were seen once. Sequencing was performed on peripheral blood. All receptors come from a human donor in a cohort sampled during active COVID-19. The CDR3 runs from the conserved cysteine through the conserved F or W. A D gene is named only where the DNA matches it firmly. Where a row states a size, it is once, few, many or the class of an expanded clone; other rows omit it.

d_call: -; j_call: TRBJ1-2; v_call: TRBV5-5; clone_size: -; cdr3_nt: TGTGCCAGCAGCCAGGGACTGACCTATGGCTACACCTTC; cdr3_aa: CASSQGLTYGYTF
d_call: -; j_call: TRBJ2-7; v_call: TRBV5-1; clone_size: once; cdr3_nt: TGCGCCAGCCAGAACGCCTACGAGCAGTACTTC; cdr3_aa: CASQNAYEQYF
d_call: -; j_call: TRBJ1-6; v_call: TRBV9; clone_size: -; cdr3_nt: TGTGCCAGCAGCGTCGCGGGGGACCGTAATTCACCCCTCCACTTT; cdr3_aa: CASSVAGDRNSPLHF
d_call: TRBD1; j_call: TRBJ1-1; v_call: TRBV18; clone_size: -; cdr3_nt: TGTGCCAGCTCACCAGCGTGGGCAGGGGGGTCAAACACTGAAGCTTTCTTT; cdr3_aa: CASSPAWAGGSNTEAFF
d_call: -; j_call: TRBJ2-5; v_call: TRBV3-1/TRBV3-2; clone_size: -; cdr3_nt: TGTGCCAGCACCCCTTTGGGGGCCCAAGAGACCCAGTACTTC; cdr3_aa: CASTPLGAQETQYF
d_call: -; j_call: TRBJ1-2; v_call: TRBV5-1; clone_size: -; cdr3_nt: TGCGCCAGCAGCTACTCGGACTCCTCCAGCAGTGGCTACACCTTC; cdr3_aa: CASSYSDSSSSGYTF
d_call: -; j_call: TRBJ2-3; v_call: TRBV4-1; clone_size: -; cdr3_nt: TGCGCCAGCACCGACTCCGGTTTCACAGATACGCAGTATTTT; cdr3_aa: CASTDSGFTDTQYF
d_call: -; j_call: TRBJ2-5; v_call: TRBV11-3; clone_size: -; cdr3_nt: TGTGCCAGCAGCTTAATCAGGGAAGAGACCCAGTACTTC; cdr3_aa: CASSLIREETQYF
d_call: -; j_call: TRBJ2-2; v_call: TRBV12-3/TRBV12-4; clone_size: -; cdr3_nt: TGTGCCAGCAGCAGCGCAAACACCGGGGAGCTGTTTTTT; cdr3_aa: CASSSANTGELFF
d_call: -; j_call: TRBJ1-2; v_call: TRBV6-6; clone_size: -; cdr3_nt: TGTGCCAGCAGTCCTGGACAGGGCTACACCTTC; cdr3_aa: CASSPGQGYTF
d_call: -; j_call: TRBJ2-1; v_call: TRBV19; clone_size: once; cdr3_nt: TGTGCCAGTAGTATCGCCGTGGAGAGGGTCCTAGAGCAGTTCTTC; cdr3_aa: CASSIAVERVLEQFF
d_call: -; j_call: TRBJ1-5; v_call: TRBV19; clone_size: -; cdr3_nt: TGTGCCAGTAGGGGTGGTCAGGCCAGTCAGCCCCAGCATTTT; cdr3_aa: CASRGGQASQPQHF
d_call: TRBD1; j_call: TRBJ1-2; v_call: TRBV5-6; clone_size: -; cdr3_nt: TGTGCCAGCAGCTCGACAGGGGGCGACTATGGCTACACCTTC; cdr3_aa: CASSSTGGDYGYTF
d_call: -; j_call: TRBJ2-5; v_call: TRBV29-1; clone_size: -; cdr3_nt: TGCAGCGTTGGGGAGGCAGAAGAGACCCAGTACTTC; cdr3_aa: CSVGEAEETQYF
d_call: TRBD2; j_call: TRBJ2-1; v_call: TRBV11-3; clone_size: -; cdr3_nt: TGTGCCAGCAGCTCTAGCGGGAGGGCCTCCTACAATGAGCAGTTCTTC; cdr3_aa: CASSSSGRASYNEQFF
d_call: -; j_call: TRBJ1-5; v_call: TRBV27; clone_size: few; cdr3_nt: TGTGCCAGCAGTTCAGGGCAGCCCCAGCATTTT; cdr3_aa: CASSSGQPQHF